This TCR beta chain stems from a study of Ad26.COV2.S vaccination and SARS-CoV-2 variants. Study-level information: Donor participated within the Ad26.COV2.S arm of the COV1001 trial.

The CDR3 runs to 12 residues. V was pared by 4 bases and J by 0 bases, with 4 bases between. Specified treatment: around 19 received Ad26.COV2.S at low or high dose, single or two shots; about five received placebo; per-sample allocation not given. Sampling occurred on day 63 after the first vaccine or placebo injection. As regards this clone: Its matching antigen is unknown.

Study findings and constraints: It was found that vaccine and placebo recipients had similar non-spike TCR breadth. Using TCR breadth and depth analyses may have led to underestimated total T cell responses.

Some clones are missing from TCRdb's copy, which holds only in-frame ones; the method was immunoSEQ multiplex PCR. The sample carries 200,000 to 250,000 clones, approximately 87% recorded once. The rearrangement joins TRBV12-3 or TRBV12-4 to TRBJ2-7; D is undetermined. The sample in question was peripheral blood, obtained in a trial of Ad26.COV2.S vaccine versus placebo. The receptor's source is a person between 18 and 59 years old who received the Ad26.COV2.S COVID-19 vaccine or a placebo. CDR3 in DNA: TGTGCCAGCAGTTACATCTCCTACGAGCAGTACTTC. It is translated as CASSYISYEQYF.